A single sample is the source of the 8 T cell receptor beta chains below, sequenced in a study of T cells in Graves' hyperthyroidism and ophthalmopathy. Using RNA transcripts as the source, TCR beta CDR3 regions were amplified. First-round RT-PCR with HTBI primers amplified the TCR CDR3 region. MiXCR, run by TCRdb on the multiplex PCR reads, gives a single entry per CDR3 protein. The sample has 500,000 to 800,000 distinct CDR3 sequences, around 15% seen once. The sequenced sample consisted of blood. These receptors were obtained from a woman in her forties or fifties with Graves' ophthalmopathy.

This clonotype was seen a few times. The CDR3 DNA reads as TGTGCCAGCAGTAGCTTCTCCTACAATGAGCAGTTCTTC. Its translation is CASSSFSYNEQFF. The chain joins TRBV9 to TRBJ2-1; no firm D call. V was trimmed by 5 bases and J by 0 bases, leaving 6 bases between them. Germline V gives CDR1 SGDLS, CDR2 YYNGEE. This CDR3 has 13 residues.

Ten or more counts support this clonotype. The rearrangement joins TRBV5-6 to TRBJ1-5; D unclear. Trimming pared 1 base from V and 2 bases from J, leaving 10 bases between. The germline gives CDR1 SGHDT, CDR2 YYEEEE. The CDR3 runs 15 residues. DNA for the CDR3: TGTGCCAGCAGCTTGTATCGGGGAGGCAATCAGCCCCAGCATTTT. Protein sequence: CASSLYRGGNQPQHF. Together with reference TRBV5-6 and TRBJ1-5, the CDR3 gives the full variable domain: DAGVTQSPTHLIKTRGQQVTLRCSPKSGHDTVSWYQQALGQGPQFIFQYYEEEERQRGNFPDRFSGHQFPNYSSELNVNALLLGDSALYLCASSLYRGGNQPQHFGDGTRLSIL.

In this sample, this clonotype turned up many times. The rearrangement links TRBV28 to TRBJ2-1; no firm D call. Looked up from germline, CDR1 is MDHEN and CDR2 is SYDVKM. The V end lost 11 bases, the J end lost 6 bases, and 5 bases lay between the germline ends. This CDR3 spans 9 amino acids. In DNA form, the CDR3 reads TGTGCCCCTGTCAATGAGCAGTTCTTC. This encodes CAPVNEQFF.

The chain is built from TRBV4-1 and TRBJ2-2; TRBD2 aligns across 13 bases. Trimming at V came to 6 bases and at J to 3 bases, leaving 7 bases not matched to a gene. This CDR3 region has 17 residues. Germline V lookup: CDR1 MGHRA, CDR2 YSYEKL. The CDR3 DNA follows: TGCGCCAGCAGACCAACTAGCGGGAGGGCTGACACCGGGGAGCTGTTTTTT. Its protein product is CASRPTSGRADTGELFF.

This clonotype came up many times. The chain recombines TRBV7-2 with TRBJ1-5; 10 nucleotides line up with TRBD1. Looked up from germline, CDR1 is SGHTA and CDR2 is FQGNSA. Trimming took 5 bases from V and 4 from J; bases not matched to a gene: 14. The CDR3 runs 18 residues. The CDR3 DNA follows: TGTGCCAGCAGCCGCCCATCCGTGGGGACAGGGGTAAATCAGCCCCAGCATTTT. Protein product: CASSRPSVGTGVNQPQHF.

This clonotype was picked up many times. The rearrangement links TRBV3-1 to TRBJ2-1; 8 bases match TRBD2. J was trimmed by 6 bases and V by 0 bases; bases with no gene match: 10. There are 17 residues in the CDR3. Germline lookup yields CDR1 LGHDT and CDR2 YNNKEL (reference sequence). The CDR3 spells CASSQDLLAGTGNEQFF. In DNA form, the CDR3 reads TGTGCCAGCAGCCAAGATCTCCTAGCGGGTACCGGCAATGAGCAGTTCTTC.

At least ten counts were recorded for this clonotype. V gene TRBV3-1 combines with J gene TRBJ2-3; D perhaps matches TRBD1 (5 bases). Trimming left V 1 base short and J 3 bases short, with 14 bases between. CDR1 is LGHDT, CDR2 YNNKEL, per germline (reference sequence). The CDR3 contains 16 residues. The CDR3 loop is CASSQGVQGSTDTQYF. CDR3 sequence (DNA): TGTGCCAGCAGCCAAGGGGTTCAGGGTAGTACAGATACGCAGTATTTT.

A remark on this clonotype: A much larger clone lies one base from this, so it may be a read error. This rearrangement joins TRBV7-9 to TRBJ1-2; 9 positions agree with TRBD1. CDR3 length: 14 residues. Per germline, CDR1 SEHNR and CDR2 FQNEAQ (reference sequence). Here the CDR3 DNA reads TGTGTCAGCAGCTTTCCCGGGACAGGGAATGGCTACACCTTC. Residues: CVSSFPGTGNGYTF. Together with reference TRBV7-9 and TRBJ1-2, the CDR3 gives the full variable domain: DTGVSQNPRHKITKRGQNVTFRCDPISEHNRLYWYRQTLGQGPEFLTYFQNEAQLEKSRLLSDRFSAERPKGSFSTLEIQRTEQGDSAMYLCVSSFPGTGNGYTFGSGTRLTVV.